These 23 T cell receptor beta chains originate from one sample sequenced in a study of blood T cell repertoires in COVID-19. Measured with immunoSEQ multiplex PCR; TCRdb has only the in-frame clones, and not every one. This sample has a few hundred thousand clones, with around 89% found just once. Sequencing was carried out using PBMCs or T cells enriched from blood (not recorded which). The receptors stem from a man aged 30 to 45 who had recovered from COVID-19.

The chain recombines TRBV5-1 with TRBJ2-7; D might be TRBD2 (6 bases). Germline V gene lookup returns CDR1 SGHRS and CDR2 YFSETQ. V lost 4 bases and J 2 bases, leaving 10 bases between the germline ends. The CDR3 is made up of 13 amino acids. The DNA for the CDR3 is TGCGCCAGCAGCGTCCGGGGGACCTACGAGCAGTACTTC. It is translated as CASSVRGTYEQYF.

The chain couples TRBV9 to TRBJ2-1, with 10 bases identical to TRBD2. Germline V gene lookup returns CDR1 SGDLS and CDR2 YYNGEE. This CDR3 has 14 residues. The V gene end was trimmed by 6 bases and the J gene end by 3 bases; junction bases not matched to a gene: 3. The CDR3 loop reads CASMPSGSYNEQFF. In nucleotides, the CDR3 is TGTGCCAGCATGCCTAGCGGGAGCTACAATGAGCAGTTCTTC. Complete variable domain (other parts from reference TRBV9 and TRBJ2-1): DSGVTQTPKHLITATGQRVTLRCSPRSGDLSVYWYQQSLDQGLQFLIQYYNGEERAKGNILERFSAQQFPDLHSELNLSSLELGDSALYFCASMPSGSYNEQFFGPGTRLTVL.

V gene TRBV4-1 combines with J gene TRBJ2-1; D may be TRBD2 (5 bases). V lost 1 base and J lost 4, with 11 bases in between. The V gene's germline CDR1 is MGHRA and CDR2 YSYEKL. The CDR3 has 15 residues. The CDR3 loop is CASSQVGVGYNEQFF. The CDR3 nucleotides are TGCGCCAGCAGCCAAGTGGGAGTTGGGTACAATGAGCAGTTCTTC.

The chain carries TRBV7-9 and TRBJ1-3; D gene unclear. Germline V CDR1 and CDR2: SEHNR, FQNEAQ (reference sequence). With 6 bases removed from V and 8 bases from J, the gap between germline ends came to 8 bases. The CDR3 spans 11 residues. CDR3 bases: TGTGCCAGCAGTCGCGGGGACACCATATATTTT. Encoded protein: CASSRGDTIYF.

In its sample, this clone was seen a few times. V is TRBV6-5 and J is TRBJ2-4; D is possibly TRBD1 (6 bases). Germline V gives CDR1 MNHEY, CDR2 SVGAGI. With 6 bases removed from V and 6 bases from J, the gap between germline ends came to 12 bases. This CDR3 is built from 13 residues. CDR3 bases: TGTGCCAGCAGACAGGGTAGGGGAAACATTCAGTACTTC. Amino acid sequence: CASRQGRGNIQYF.

The chain recombines TRBV24-1 with TRBJ2-2; 7 bases are a match to TRBD1. This CDR3 contains 13 residues. V was pared by 9 bases and J by 4 bases, with 4 bases of the junction left unmatched. Germline CDR1 KGHDR, CDR2 SFDVKD. The CDR3 DNA follows: TGTGCCACCCGGGACAGCCTCACCGGGGAGCTGTTTTTT. It translates to CATRDSLTGELFF.

The chain recombines TRBV28 with TRBJ2-5, with D maybe TRBD1 (6 bases). This CDR3 comprises 12 residues. V lost 6 bases and J lost 5, with 10 bases in between. Germline CDR1 is MDHEN and CDR2 is SYDVKM. CDR3 loop: CASRQGEETQYF. As DNA, the CDR3 is TGTGCCAGCAGACAGGGAGAGGAGACCCAGTACTTC.

The chain has TRBV6-5 and TRBJ1-1, with TRBD1 matching over 7 bases. The ends lost 0 bases at V and 8 bases at J; junction bases unmatched: 3. Germline V CDR1 and CDR2: MNHEY, SVGAGI. CDR3 length equals 13 residues. This CDR3 reads CASSYSDRLEAFF. In DNA, the CDR3 is TGTGCCAGCAGTTACTCGGACAGGTTGGAAGCTTTCTTT.

This clone has just a few counts. V usage is TRBV19 and J usage is TRBJ1-5; maybe TRBD1 (5 bases). The V gene lost 6 bases and the J gene lost 4 bases, with 7 bases spanning the gap. The CDR3 has 12 amino acids. From germline, CDR1 is LNHDA and CDR2 SQIVND (reference sequence). CDR3 nucleotides: TGTGCCAGTAGCAGGGATAATCAGCCCCAGCATTTT. As protein: CASSRDNQPQHF.

The chain couples TRBV6-1 to TRBJ2-7; a possible D gene is TRBD1 (5 bases). The V end lost 2 bases, the J end lost 3 bases, and 20 bases lay between the germline ends. The germline gives CDR1 MNHNS, CDR2 SASEGT. The CDR3 contains 17 residues. This chain's CDR3 is CASSERLQGGAGYEQYF. CDR3 bases: TGTGCCAGCAGTGAACGGCTCCAGGGCGGAGCCGGCTACGAGCAGTACTTC.

CDR3 bases: TGTGCCAGCAGTTCACCCGGGACAGGAAGAGACGAGCAGTACTTC. It is translated as CASSSPGTGRDEQYF. The V call is TRBV28, the J call TRBJ2-7; 8 positions agree with TRBD1. V lost 4 bases to trimming and J lost 5 bases; unmatched junction nucleotides: 10. Germline CDR1 and CDR2: MDHEN and SYDVKM. This CDR3 has 15 residues.

The chain uses TRBV28 and TRBJ2-7; TRBD1 is a possible D gene (6 bases). Germline CDR1 MDHEN, CDR2 SYDVKM. Trimming took 5 bases from V and 4 from J, leaving 15 bases between them. This CDR3 spans 14 amino acids. The CDR3 DNA is TGTGCCAGCAGTCTCGTTGAACAGGGATACGAGCAGTACTTC. It yields the protein CASSLVEQGYEQYF.

The J gene is TRBJ1-2, the V gene TRBV6-2 or TRBV6-3; TRBD1 matches 8 bases. There are 16 residues in the CDR3. Trimming cost V 6 bases and J 2 bases; bases outside gene matches: 11. Germline V CDR1 and CDR2: MNHEY, SVGEGT. The CDR3 loop reads CASSSPPDRVNYGYTF. The CDR3 bases are TGTGCCAGCAGCAGCCCGCCGGACAGGGTAAACTATGGCTACACCTTC.

The chain joins TRBV19 to TRBJ1-1, with D maybe TRBD1 (5 bases). CDR1 LNHDA and CDR2 SQIVND come from the germline V gene (reference sequence). V was shortened by 1 base and J by 0 bases, with 6 bases between the two germline ends. The CDR3 totals 14 residues. In DNA form, the CDR3 reads TGTGCCAGTAGTATAGCAGGGATGAACACTGAAGCTTTCTTT. It encodes CASSIAGMNTEAFF.

The chain has TRBV12-5 and TRBJ1-4, with D perhaps matching TRBD1 (6 bases). The CDR3 extends over 13 amino acids. The germline V gene encodes CDR1 LGHNT and CDR2 FRNRAP. Trimming left V 5 bases short and J 5 bases short, with 9 bases between. Here the CDR3 DNA reads TGTGCTAGTGGTACGGACAGAAATGAAAAACTGTTTTTT. It is translated as CASGTDRNEKLFF.

The chain joins TRBV5-6 to TRBJ2-1; 14 bases line up with TRBD2. V was clipped by 3 bases and J by 9 bases; unmatched bases: 5. Germline V gives CDR1 SGHDT, CDR2 YYEEEE. This CDR3 is built from 15 residues. CDR3 region: CASSWEGLAGVEQFF. Here the CDR3 DNA reads TGTGCCAGCAGCTGGGAGGGACTAGCGGGAGTTGAGCAGTTCTTC.

This clone was seen more than once but under ten times. The V gene is TRBV7-9, the J gene TRBJ2-3, with 11 bases matching TRBD1. Trimming at V came to 5 bases and at J to 3 bases, leaving 10 bases not matched to a gene. This CDR3 spans 17 amino acids. Germline assignment: CDR1 SEHNR and CDR2 FQNEAQ (reference sequence). CDR3 loop: CASSIWTGTGGTDTQYF. The CDR3 DNA follows: TGTGCCAGCAGCATTTGGACCGGGACAGGGGGAACAGATACGCAGTATTTT.

The chain is built from TRBV14 and TRBJ2-5; TRBD2 might be the D (5 bases). Germline CDR1 is SGHDN and CDR2 is FVKESK. The germline V and J ends were trimmed by 0 bases and 5 bases, with 13 bases remaining between them. The CDR3 is made up of 15 amino acids. The CDR3 spells CASSQEGNPGETQYF. The CDR3 region has the DNA TGTGCCAGCAGCCAAGAAGGCAATCCGGGGGAGACCCAGTACTTC. Using reference TRBV14 and TRBJ2-5 for the parts outside the CDR3, the full variable domain is EAGVTQFPSHSVIEKGQTVTLRCDPISGHDNLYWYRRVMGKEIKFLLHFVKESKQDESGMPNNRFLAERTGGTYSTLKVQPAELEDSGVYFCASSQEGNPGETQYFGPGTRLLVL.

The rearrangement uses TRBV6-5 and TRBJ2-3, with D possibly TRBD1 on 5 matching bases. The V gene's germline CDR1 is MNHEY and CDR2 SVGAGI. Trimming shortened V by 5 bases and J by 4 bases, and 16 bases separated the two germline ends. The CDR3 has 15 amino acids. DNA for the CDR3: TGTGCCAGCAGTCCGTTACTCCAGGGCCCAGATACGCAGTATTTT. Its protein product is CASSPLLQGPDTQYF.

V is TRBV28 and J is TRBJ1-5; possible D gene TRBD1, 6 bases. The CDR3 covers 14 residues. The germline V and J ends were trimmed by 10 bases and 4 bases, with 17 bases remaining between them. Germline values: CDR1 MDHEN, CDR2 SYDVKM. CDR3: CATLGHPKNQPQHF. Here the CDR3 DNA reads TGTGCCACCCTGGGACATCCAAAGAATCAGCCCCAGCATTTT.

This chain joins TRBV27 and TRBJ1-2; 9 bases are a match to TRBD1. Germline lookup yields CDR1 MNHEY and CDR2 SMNVEV (reference sequence). V lost 6 bases to trimming and J lost 8 bases; unmatched junction nucleotides: 7. This CDR3 comprises 13 residues. In nucleotides, the CDR3 is TGTGCCAGCAGAACTACAGGGGGCCTCGGCTACACCTTC. Protein sequence: CASRTTGGLGYTF.

The J gene is TRBJ1-1, the V gene TRBV2, with 9 bases fitting TRBD1. The CDR3 has 16 residues. Germline assignment: CDR1 SNHLY and CDR2 FYNNEI. Unmatched junction bases numbered 6, after V lost 3 bases and J lost 1 base. The CDR3, as DNA: TGTGCCAGCAGTGATTTGGGGACAGGGAAGAACACTGAAGCTTTCTTT. It yields the protein CASSDLGTGKNTEAFF.

This chain connects TRBV3-1 (or the pseudogene TRBV3-2) to TRBJ2-6; D is uncertain. This CDR3 comprises 12 residues. CDR1 and CDR2 from the germline V gene are LGHDT and YNNKEL (reference sequence). V lost 9 bases and J lost 2, with 5 bases in between. The CDR3 DNA reads as TGTGCCAGTGCGCCTGGGGCCAACGTCCTGACTTTC. It encodes CASAPGANVLTF.